These 20 T cell receptor beta chains were all obtained from the same sample, sequenced in a study of OX40 agonist ivuxolimab in advanced cancers. TCRdb's table, derived via immunoSEQ multiplex PCR, lists solely in-frame clones and lacks some. The sample contains under 95,000 clones, approximately 88% of which appear only once. The material was CD4+ or CD8+ T cells sorted from blood, obtained in a trial of the OX40 agonist ivuxolimab. These receptors all come from an adult with an advanced solid tumor such as melanoma, head and neck, liver or kidney cancer.

The chain has TRBV29-1 and TRBJ2-7; no clear D. Germline V gives CDR1 SQVTM, CDR2 ANQGSEA. V was pared by 0 bases and J by 0 bases, with 0 bases between. This CDR3 is 11 amino acids long. The CDR3 region has the DNA TGCAGCGTTGAAGACTCCTACGAGCAGTACTTC. Amino acids: CSVEDSYEQYF.

The V gene is TRBV5-6, the J gene TRBJ1-4, with 9 bases aligning to TRBD1. This CDR3 comprises 13 residues. Unmatched junction bases numbered 4, after V lost 0 bases and J lost 13 bases. Germline V gene data show CDR1 as SGHDT and CDR2 as YYEEEE. The CDR3 spells CASSLAEDRGLFF. The CDR3 DNA sequence: TGTGCCAGCAGCTTGGCCGAGGACAGGGGACTGTTTTTT.

The gene calls are TRBV7-2 and TRBJ1-2; tentatively, D is TRBD1 (6 bases). CDR3 size: 15 residues. V shed 4 bases and J shed 2 bases, with 14 bases lying between them. CDR1 is SGHTA, CDR2 FQGNSA, per germline. The CDR3 DNA reads TGTGCCAGCAGCTCACAGACAGGAAGGAACTATGGCTACACCTTC. Translating it yields CASSSQTGRNYGYTF.

This rearrangement joins TRBV30 to TRBJ2-7, with 7 bases that match TRBD2. V was pared by 3 bases and J by 4 bases, with 15 bases of the junction left unmatched. The CDR3 is 16 residues long. CDR1 GTSNPN and CDR2 SVGIG come from the germline V gene (reference sequence). CDR3 DNA: TGTGCCTGGAGGCCTCGGAGCGGGACCGGAAAATACGAGCAGTACTTC. Amino acid sequence: CAWRPRSGTGKYEQYF.

The chain recombines TRBV5-1 with TRBJ2-6; 8 bases agree with TRBD1. Germline-derived CDR1 and CDR2 are SGHRS and YFSETQ. The V segment lost 3 bases and the J segment 2 bases; nucleotides outside the gene matches: 7. This CDR3 comprises 17 residues. DNA for the CDR3: TGCGCCAGCAGCTATGGGACAGGACAGCCTGGGGCCAACGTCCTGACTTTC. Translated: CASSYGTGQPGANVLTF.

The rearrangement uses TRBV11-1 and TRBJ2-5; D gene ambiguous. The CDR3 extends over 13 amino acids. CDR1 is SGHAT, CDR2 FQDESV, per germline (reference sequence). Between the trimmed V and J ends, which lost 2 bases and 5 bases, there was a span of 9 bases. The CDR3 sequence is CASSLLGRETQYF. The CDR3 nucleotides are TGTGCCAGCAGCTTATTAGGCCGGGAGACCCAGTACTTC.

The chain is built from TRBV27 and TRBJ2-1; 7 bases agree with TRBD1. CDR3 length: 16 amino acids. Per the germline V gene, CDR1 is MNHEY and CDR2 is SMNVEV (reference sequence). V lost 6 bases, J lost 0 bases, and 8 bases stayed unmatched. Here the CDR3 reads CASRKVRGSSYNEQFF. The CDR3 coding sequence is TGTGCCAGCAGAAAAGTCAGGGGGAGCTCCTACAATGAGCAGTTCTTC.

The chain employs TRBV19 and TRBJ1-2, with D hard to call. This CDR3 is 15 amino acids long. V gave up 1 base and J gave up 0 bases, with 9 bases separating them. Germline V gene data show CDR1 as LNHDA and CDR2 as SQIVND (reference sequence). CDR3 amino acids: CASSIGQTTNYGYTF. DNA for the CDR3: TGTGCCAGTAGTATAGGGCAGACTACTAACTATGGCTACACCTTC. The full variable domain, with the rest looked up from reference TRBV19 and TRBJ1-2, is DGGITQSPKYLFRKEGQNVTLSCEQNLNHDAMYWYRQDPGQGLRLIYYSQIVNDFQKGDIAEGYSVSREKKESFPLTVTSAQKNPTAFYLCASSIGQTTNYGYTFGSGTRLTVV.

This chain connects TRBV9 to TRBJ2-4; D gene ambiguous. This CDR3 contains 13 residues. The germline V and J ends were trimmed by 7 bases and 0 bases, with 8 bases remaining between them. Germline CDR1 reads SGDLS; CDR2 reads YYNGEE. The CDR3 here is CASGDLAKNIQYF. The CDR3 nucleotides read TGTGCCAGCGGAGACCTAGCCAAAAACATTCAGTACTTC.

V is TRBV28 and J is TRBJ1-4, with a tentative D call TRBD1 (6 bases). The CDR3 consists of 15 residues. Trimming pared 6 bases from V and 6 bases from J, leaving 17 bases between. Germline V lookup: CDR1 MDHEN, CDR2 SYDVKM. The CDR3 DNA follows: TGTGCCAGCAGAAGCCCACAGGGAGGGGATGAAAAACTGTTTTTT. Residues: CASRSPQGGDEKLFF.

This chain links TRBV6-4 with TRBJ2-2, with 8 bases identical to TRBD2. The junction had 13 bases not matched to a gene; V was cut back by 2 bases and J by 2 bases. The CDR3 sequence is 19 residues long. Germline-derived CDR1 and CDR2 are MRHNA and SNTAGT. CDR3 in amino acids: CASSDEVLAGSTNTGELFF. The CDR3 DNA reads TGTGCCAGCAGTGACGAGGTCCTAGCGGGCTCAACTAACACCGGGGAGCTGTTTTTT.

The genes are TRBV7-8 and TRBJ2-4; 9 nucleotides match TRBD2. The V gene end was trimmed by 5 bases and the J gene end by 6 bases; junction bases not matched to a gene: 5. CDR3 length: 14 residues. Looked up from germline, CDR1 is SGHVS and CDR2 is FQNEAQ. The CDR3 spells CASSRGREGNIQYF. The CDR3 DNA reads TGTGCCAGCAGCCGAGGGCGGGAGGGAAACATTCAGTACTTC.

The chain is built from TRBV28 and TRBJ2-3, with D maybe TRBD1 (5 bases). Germline-derived CDR1 and CDR2 are MDHEN and SYDVKM. Trimming pared 6 bases from V and 6 bases from J, leaving 16 bases between. CDR3 length equals 14 residues. This CDR3 reads CASSRPTDKDTQYF. The CDR3 DNA reads as TGTGCCAGCAGCCGCCCGACGGACAAGGATACGCAGTATTTT.

This clone was seen only once. V is TRBV7-2 and J is TRBJ2-3; 7 nucleotides align to TRBD2. V lost 7 bases and J lost 5; bases outside the gene matches: 9. The CDR3 consists of 14 residues. Germline CDR1 SGHTA, CDR2 FQGNSA. CDR3 region: CASTHGGDRDTQYF. In nucleotides, the CDR3 is TGTGCCAGCACTCATGGGGGGGATCGAGATACGCAGTATTTT.

This chain links TRBV6-4 with TRBJ2-3, with D uncertain. Germline-derived CDR1 and CDR2 are MRHNA and SNTAGT. V was cut by 4 bases and J by 3 bases, with 14 bases left in between. The CDR3 runs to 15 residues. The CDR3 spells CASSGFSSGTDTQYF. The DNA for the CDR3 is TGTGCCAGCAGTGGTTTCTCCAGTGGGACAGATACGCAGTATTTT.

The chain joins TRBV27 to TRBJ2-3, with 9 positions matching TRBD1. V shed 8 bases, J shed 4 bases, and the junction held 19 bases outside the gene matches. This CDR3 comprises 18 residues. Germline-derived CDR1 and CDR2 are MNHEY and SMNVEV (reference sequence). The CDR3 nucleotides read TGTGCCAGCGGGCGGGGACAGGGATTAACCAGAAGTCCAGATACGCAGTATTTT. Translation: CASGRGQGLTRSPDTQYF.

Comments on this clone: The same CDR3 arises from other DNA sequences in this sample as well. The chain carries TRBV9 and TRBJ2-2; D gene uncertain. CDR3 length: 13 amino acids. CDR1 is SGDLS and CDR2 is YYNGEE in the germline V gene. V shed 0 bases and J shed 2 bases, with 2 bases lying between them. CDR3 region: CASSVGNTGELFF. In DNA form, the CDR3 reads TGTGCCAGCAGCGTAGGAAACACCGGGGAGCTGTTTTTT.

This clone was seen just once. The chain employs TRBV6-6 and TRBJ2-3, with no clear D. The germline V gene has CDR1 MNHNY and CDR2 SVGAGI (reference sequence). The CDR3 runs to 13 residues. Trimming took 7 bases from V and 4 from J, leaving 12 bases between them. CDR3 in DNA: TGTGCCAGCACGACATCAGGAGCAGATACGCAGTATTTT. This encodes CASTTSGADTQYF.

The genes are TRBV18 and TRBJ2-1; TRBD2 agrees at 9 bases. V was pared by 2 bases and J by 7 bases, with 6 bases of the junction left unmatched. Germline lookup yields CDR1 KGHSH and CDR2 LQKENI. The CDR3 sequence is 15 residues long. The CDR3 here is CASSPSRGGWNEQFF. In nucleotides, the CDR3 is TGTGCCAGCTCACCATCGCGGGGGGGCTGGAATGAGCAGTTCTTC.

This clone was counted many times. The V gene is TRBV6-5, the J gene TRBJ1-6; TRBD1 agrees at 10 bases. CDR3 length: 16 residues. Trimming took 2 bases from V and 6 from J; bases not matched to a gene: 4. Germline V gene sequence: CDR1 MNHEY, CDR2 SVGAGI. CDR3 sequence: CASSYGGQGFNSPLHF. The CDR3 DNA sequence: TGTGCCAGCAGTTACGGGGGACAGGGGTTTAATTCACCCCTCCACTTT.